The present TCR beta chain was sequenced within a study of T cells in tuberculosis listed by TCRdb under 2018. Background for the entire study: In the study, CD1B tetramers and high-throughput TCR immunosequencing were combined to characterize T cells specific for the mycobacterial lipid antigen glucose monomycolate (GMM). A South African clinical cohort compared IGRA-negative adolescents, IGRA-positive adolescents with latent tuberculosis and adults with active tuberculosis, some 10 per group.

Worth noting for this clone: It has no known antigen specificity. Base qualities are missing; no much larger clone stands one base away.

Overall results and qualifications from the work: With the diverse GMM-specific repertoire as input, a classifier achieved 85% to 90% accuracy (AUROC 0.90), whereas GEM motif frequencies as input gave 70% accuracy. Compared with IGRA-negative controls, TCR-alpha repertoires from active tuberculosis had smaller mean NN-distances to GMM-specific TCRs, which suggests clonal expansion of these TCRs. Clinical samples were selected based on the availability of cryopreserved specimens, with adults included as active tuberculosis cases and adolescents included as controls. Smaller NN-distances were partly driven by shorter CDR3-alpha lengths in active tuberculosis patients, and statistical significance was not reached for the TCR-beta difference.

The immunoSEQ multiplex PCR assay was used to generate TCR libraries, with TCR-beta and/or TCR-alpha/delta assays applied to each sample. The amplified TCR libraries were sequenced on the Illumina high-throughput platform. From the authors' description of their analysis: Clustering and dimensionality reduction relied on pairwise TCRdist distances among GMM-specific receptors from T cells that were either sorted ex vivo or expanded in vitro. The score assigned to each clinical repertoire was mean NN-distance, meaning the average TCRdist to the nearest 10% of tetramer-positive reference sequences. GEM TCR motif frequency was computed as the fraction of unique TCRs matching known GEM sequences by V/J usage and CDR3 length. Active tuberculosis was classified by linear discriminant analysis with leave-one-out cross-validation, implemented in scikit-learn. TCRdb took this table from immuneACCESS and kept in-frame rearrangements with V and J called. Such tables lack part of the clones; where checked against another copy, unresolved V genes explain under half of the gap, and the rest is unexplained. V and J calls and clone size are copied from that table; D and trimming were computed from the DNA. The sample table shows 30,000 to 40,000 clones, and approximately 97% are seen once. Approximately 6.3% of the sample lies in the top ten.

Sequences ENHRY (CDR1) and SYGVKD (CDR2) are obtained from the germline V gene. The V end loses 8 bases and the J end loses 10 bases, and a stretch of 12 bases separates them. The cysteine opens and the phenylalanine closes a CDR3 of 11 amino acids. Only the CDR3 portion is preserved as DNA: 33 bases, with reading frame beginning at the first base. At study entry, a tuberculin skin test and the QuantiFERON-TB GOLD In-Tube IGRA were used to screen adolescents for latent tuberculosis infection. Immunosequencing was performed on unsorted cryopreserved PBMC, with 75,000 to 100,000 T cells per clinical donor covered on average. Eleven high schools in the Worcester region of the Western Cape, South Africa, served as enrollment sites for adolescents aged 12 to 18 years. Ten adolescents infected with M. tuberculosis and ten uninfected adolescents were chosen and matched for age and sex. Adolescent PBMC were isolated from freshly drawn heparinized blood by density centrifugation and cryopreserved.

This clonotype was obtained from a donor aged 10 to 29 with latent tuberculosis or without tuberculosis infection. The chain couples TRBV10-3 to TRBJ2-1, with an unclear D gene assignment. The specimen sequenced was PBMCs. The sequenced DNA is TGTGCCATCTCGCAAGCCGGGGAGCAGTTCTTC. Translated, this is CAISQAGEQFF.